The TCR beta chain described here comes from a study of CXCR3-negative and CXCR3-positive naive CD8 T cells. cDNA libraries for TRB were generated by 5' RACE incorporating UMI labels. TCRdb reprocessed the 5' RACE reads and keeps a single row for each CDR3 protein, giving no DNA. Its table lists 45,000 to 60,000 distinct CDR3 sequences. In regard to this clonotype: Its antigen is not known.

Findings and caveats of the study: Diversity proved comparably high across both naive subsets and much lower in memory CD8+ cells. CXCR3-positive naive cells had TRB CDR3s that were more hydrophobic than CXCR3-negative naive cells had.

This CDR3 is 15 amino acids long. CDR1 SGHRS and CDR2 YFSETQ come from the germline V gene. The TCR sequence derives from a human donor in good health. Some clones in this sample may be carry-over from other donors' samples. This chain uses TRBV5-1 with TRBJ1-2; without DNA, the TCRdb call of TRBD1 cannot be checked. The sequenced sample consisted of naive CXCR3- CD8+ T cells from blood. Subset meaning: CD45RO-CCR7+CD27+CD95- naive CD8+ T cells lacking CXCR3 (TNR3-). Here the CDR3 reads CASSPSGPGVGGYTF. Complete variable domain (other parts from reference TRBV5-1 and TRBJ1-2): KAGVTQTPRYLIKTRGQQVTLSCSPISGHRSVSWYQQTPGQGLQFLFEYFSETQRNKGNFPGRFSGRQFSNSRSEMNVSTLELGDSALYLCASSPSGPGVGGYTFGSGTRLTVV.